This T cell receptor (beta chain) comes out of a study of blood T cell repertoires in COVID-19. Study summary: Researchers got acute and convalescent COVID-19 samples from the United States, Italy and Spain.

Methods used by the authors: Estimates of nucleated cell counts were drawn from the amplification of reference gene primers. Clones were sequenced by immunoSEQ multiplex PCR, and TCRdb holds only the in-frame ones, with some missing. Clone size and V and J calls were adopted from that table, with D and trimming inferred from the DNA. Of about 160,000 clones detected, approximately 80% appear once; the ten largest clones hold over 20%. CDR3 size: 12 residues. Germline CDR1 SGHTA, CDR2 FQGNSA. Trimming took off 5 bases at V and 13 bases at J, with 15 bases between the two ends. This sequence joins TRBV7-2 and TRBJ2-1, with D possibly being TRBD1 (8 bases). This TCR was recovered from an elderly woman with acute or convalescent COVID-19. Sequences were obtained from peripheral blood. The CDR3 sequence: CASSRYRGGQFF. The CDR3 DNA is TGTGCCAGCAGCCGTTACAGGGGGGGACAGTTCTTC.